This TCR beta chain was captured in a study of blood T cell repertoires in COVID-19. Authors' methods: Cell counts per sample came from amplifying reference gene primers. Assay used: immunoSEQ multiplex PCR; TCRdb lists only in-frame clones, some missing. That table furnishes V, J and clone size, whereas the DNA furnished D and trimming. Altogether approximately 670,000 clones are present, 70% to 90% being singletons, with the ten largest covering approximately 0.3%. This CDR3 comprises 14 residues. Trimming stripped 1 base from V and 3 bases from J, with 9 bases between. The germline V gene has CDR1 KGHSH and CDR2 LQKENI. This clone occurred a few times.

The TCR originated in a woman under 30 with acute or convalescent COVID-19. Sequenced input: peripheral blood. The J gene is TRBJ1-1, the V gene TRBV18; D is uncertain. The CDR3: CASSPQAGDTEAFF. For the CDR3, the DNA is TGTGCCAGCTCACCACAAGCCGGGGACACTGAAGCTTTCTTT.